The 21 T cell receptor beta chains below all came from one sample that was sequenced in a study of blood T cell repertoires in COVID-19 (TCRdb year 2020). Libraries were constructed by the immunoSEQ multiplex PCR assay. Drawn from immuneACCESS, this table holds only the in-frame rearrangements with V and J called that TCRdb kept. Clones are partly lost; checked studies trace under half to an unresolved V gene and leave the rest unexplained. The sample table holds 400,000 to 500,000 clones, of which about 88% were seen once. In total, the top ten clones hold about 1.5% of the sample. The source material was PBMCs or T cells enriched from blood (not recorded which). These receptors all come from a woman aged 18 to 35 who had been exposed to COVID-19.

V is TRBV7-8 and J is TRBJ2-5, with 8 bases lining up with TRBD1. Germline trimming cut 5 bases from V and 4 bases from J; bases unmatched to any gene: 3. The length of the CDR3 is 13 residues. The V gene's germline CDR1 is SGHVS and CDR2 FQNEAQ. The CDR3 loop reads CASSHDRGETQYF. The CDR3, as DNA: TGTGCCAGCAGCCATGACAGGGGAGAGACCCAGTACTTC.

V and J are TRBV19 and TRBJ2-1, with D possibly TRBD1 on 6 matching bases. The CDR3 runs to 13 residues. Germline V gene lookup returns CDR1 LNHDA and CDR2 SQIVND (reference sequence). V was shortened by 7 bases and J by 7 bases, with 14 bases between the two germline ends. CDR3 bases: TGTGCCAGTACTACAGGGATTCGAAATGAGCAGTTCTTC. Translating gives CASTTGIRNEQFF.

This chain joins TRBV19 and TRBJ1-6, with 8 bases identical to TRBD1. Germline assignment: CDR1 LNHDA and CDR2 SQIVND (reference sequence). This CDR3 has 18 amino acids. Unmatched junction bases numbered 16, after V lost 4 bases and J lost 8 bases. The CDR3 is CASSTRSDRGNLYSPLHF. The CDR3 nucleotides are TGTGCCAGTAGTACCAGATCCGACAGGGGTAATTTATATTCACCCCTCCACTTT.

V and J are TRBV10-3 and TRBJ1-4; TRBD1 is a possible D gene (6 bases). The CDR3 covers 17 residues. Trimming cost V 2 bases and J 0 bases, with 13 bases left between them. Germline V gene lookup returns CDR1 ENHRY and CDR2 SYGVKD. CDR3 loop: CAISEELTGATNEKLFF. CDR3 DNA sequence: TGTGCCATCAGTGAGGAGCTGACAGGAGCAACTAATGAAAAACTGTTTTTT.

This clone was found once. This chain connects TRBV11-2 to TRBJ2-7, with 13 nucleotides matching TRBD2. CDR1 is SGHAT, CDR2 FQNNGV, per germline. Trimming cost V 2 bases and J 2 bases; bases outside gene matches: 3. CDR3 length: 16 amino acids. The DNA for the CDR3 is TGTGCCAGCAGCTTACACGGACTAGCGGGGGCCTACGAGCAGTACTTC. Protein sequence: CASSLHGLAGAYEQYF.

J is TRBJ1-1 and V is TRBV19; D not certain. Trimming took off 3 bases at V and 2 bases at J, with 7 bases between the two ends. The CDR3 is 13 amino acids. Germline V lookup: CDR1 LNHDA, CDR2 SQIVND (reference sequence). CDR3 amino acids: CASSIHSNTEAFF. The CDR3 nucleotides read TGTGCCAGTAGTATCCACTCCAACACTGAAGCTTTCTTT.

This chain joins TRBV7-2 and TRBJ2-1; 7 bases agree with TRBD1. The CDR3 is made up of 15 amino acids. Trimming removed 5 bases from V and 6 bases from J; junction bases left unmatched: 10. Germline assignment: CDR1 SGHTA and CDR2 FQGNSA. The CDR3 DNA reads TGTGCCAGCAGCCCAGGCCTACAGGGGTTCAATGAGCAGTTCTTC. This encodes CASSPGLQGFNEQFF.

The chain recombines TRBV28 with TRBJ2-5; 7 nucleotides agree with TRBD1. The V segment lost 9 bases and the J segment 5 bases; nucleotides outside the gene matches: 12. The CDR3 consists of 14 residues. CDR1 is MDHEN, CDR2 SYDVKM, per germline. As DNA, the CDR3 is TGTGCCAGTGGTAGAGGGGGCGTGGAGGAGACCCAGTACTTC. It specifies CASGRGGVEETQYF.

This clone was detected only once. The chain carries TRBV14 and TRBJ2-7; TRBD2 agrees at 8 bases. This CDR3 is 19 amino acids long. The V segment lost 0 bases and the J segment 4 bases; nucleotides outside the gene matches: 17. Germline CDR1 SGHDN, CDR2 FVKESK. CDR3 region: CASSQDEPRGGLGKYEQYF. CDR3 DNA: TGTGCCAGCAGCCAAGACGAGCCCCGGGGGGGACTTGGAAAATACGAGCAGTACTTC.

This chain uses TRBV18 with TRBJ2-5; TRBD1 agrees at 8 bases. With 5 bases clipped from V and 8 bases from J, the junction kept 13 bases outside the gene matches. This CDR3 comprises 15 residues. Germline loops: CDR1 KGHSH, CDR2 LQKENI. CDR3 sequence (DNA): TGTGCCAGCTCATCAACGACCGGGACAGGCTTTACCCAGTACTTC. Residues: CASSSTTGTGFTQYF.

V and J are TRBV2 and TRBJ1-6, with TRBD1 matching over 8 bases. The germline gives CDR1 SNHLY, CDR2 FYNNEI. CDR3 length: 16 amino acids. Trimming cost V 6 bases and J 9 bases; bases outside gene matches: 13. The CDR3 DNA is TGTGCCAGCAGGGACGGACAGGGATTCATGTCTTCACCCCTCCACTTT. Translating gives CASRDGQGFMSSPLHF.

This clone was recorded once. The rearrangement joins TRBV7-9 to TRBJ2-5; D unclear. The germline CDR1 and CDR2 sequences are SEHNR and FQNEAQ (reference sequence). This CDR3 has 14 residues. V was pared by 5 bases and J by 2 bases, with 12 bases between. The chain's CDR3 is CASSPFPRQETQYF. Written as DNA, the CDR3 is TGTGCCAGCAGCCCTTTCCCGAGACAAGAGACCCAGTACTTC.

The J gene is TRBJ1-1, the V gene TRBV19; 7 positions match TRBD1. Germline CDR1 is LNHDA and CDR2 is SQIVND (reference sequence). The CDR3 contains 13 residues. V dropped 5 bases and J dropped 5; count of bases not matched to a gene: 5. CDR3 protein: CASSATGKTEAFF. The CDR3 DNA is TGTGCCAGTAGTGCGACAGGGAAGACTGAAGCTTTCTTT.

This sequence joins TRBV6-5 and TRBJ2-2; possible D gene TRBD2, 6 bases. CDR1 MNHEY and CDR2 SVGAGI come from the germline V gene. The CDR3 extends over 15 amino acids. Trimming removed 6 bases from V and 6 bases from J, with 17 bases in between. The CDR3 region has the DNA TGTGCCAGCAGGGCCCCGGGACTGCCAGCCGGGGAGCTGTTTTTT. This sequence encodes CASRAPGLPAGELFF.

The chain carries TRBV29-1 and TRBJ2-7; TRBD2 aligns across 8 bases. CDR1 SQVTM and CDR2 ANQGSEA come from the germline V gene. The CDR3 runs 12 residues. The J segment lost 2 bases and the V segment lost 6 bases, leaving 3 bases of the junction unmatched. The CDR3 region is CSVTGGTYEQYF. CDR3 DNA sequence: TGCAGCGTAACGGGGGGGACCTACGAGCAGTACTTC.

This chain uses TRBV3-1 (or the pseudogene TRBV3-2) with TRBJ2-2; 10 bases line up with TRBD2. CDR3 length: 14 amino acids. The trim removed 6 bases at V and 5 bases at J, leaving 3 bases unmatched. Germline values: CDR1 LGHDT, CDR2 YNNKEL (reference sequence). In DNA, the CDR3 is TGTGCCAGCAGGAATAGCGGGGGGACCGGGGAGCTGTTTTTT. This codes for CASRNSGGTGELFF.

Only one count was recorded for this clone. This chain's CDR3 is CASSLRLAGEAGELFF. DNA for the CDR3: TGCGCCAGCAGCCTACGACTAGCGGGAGAGGCCGGGGAGCTGTTTTTT. The J gene is TRBJ2-2, the V gene TRBV4-1, with 12 nucleotides matching TRBD2. V was clipped by 4 bases and J by 6 bases; unmatched bases: 6. CDR1 and CDR2 (germline): MGHRA, YSYEKL. The CDR3 runs 16 residues.

This clone was counted between two and nine times. The chain combines TRBV2 with TRBJ2-7, with TRBD2 matching 11 bases. The CDR3 runs to 14 residues. J lost 3 bases, V lost 4 bases, and 2 bases had no gene match. Germline V lookup: CDR1 SNHLY, CDR2 FYNNEI. In DNA form, the CDR3 reads TGTGCCAGCAGTGGACTAGCGGGGAACTACGAGCAGTACTTC. It encodes CASSGLAGNYEQYF. Combining the CDR3 with reference TRBV2 and TRBJ2-7 gives the whole variable domain EPEVTQTPSHQVTQMGQEVILRCVPISNHLYFYWYRQILGQKVEFLVSFYNNEISEKSEIFDDQFSVERPDGSNFTLKIRSTKLEDSAMYFCASSGLAGNYEQYFGPGTRLTVT.

The chain is built from TRBV19 and TRBJ1-2; D is uncertain. Trimming pared 8 bases from V and 6 bases from J, leaving 19 bases between. The CDR3 loop spans 14 amino acids. Germline assignment: CDR1 LNHDA and CDR2 SQIVND (reference sequence). The CDR3 nucleotides are TGTGCCAGTTCCCGCGGAGGTGACATTGATGGCTACACCTTC. The encoded protein is CASSRGGDIDGYTF.

This clone appeared a single time. J is TRBJ2-1 and V is TRBV9; 9 bases agree with TRBD1. V dropped 0 bases and J dropped 3; count of bases not matched to a gene: 4. CDR3 length: 16 amino acids. CDR1 is SGDLS and CDR2 is YYNGEE in the germline V gene. The CDR3 sequence is CASSVASGQGYNEQFF. Here the CDR3 DNA reads TGTGCCAGCAGCGTAGCTTCGGGACAGGGCTACAATGAGCAGTTCTTC.

This rearrangement joins TRBV2 to TRBJ2-1; 9 bases are shared with TRBD2. The germline CDR1 and CDR2 sequences are SNHLY and FYNNEI. V lost 7 bases to trimming and J lost 2 bases; unmatched junction nucleotides: 6. The length of the CDR3 is 15 residues. DNA for the CDR3: TGTGCCAGCACTGAGCGGGAGGCCACCTACAATGAGCAGTTCTTC. Translating gives CASTEREATYNEQFF. The full variable domain, its missing parts supplied by reference TRBV2 and TRBJ2-1, is EPEVTQTPSHQVTQMGQEVILRCVPISNHLYFYWYRQILGQKVEFLVSFYNNEISEKSEIFDDQFSVERPDGSNFTLKIRSTKLEDSAMYFCASTEREATYNEQFFGPGTRLTVL.